These 25 T cell receptor beta chains came from one sample sequenced in a study of blood T cell repertoires in COVID-19. Clones were read by immunoSEQ multiplex PCR, and TCRdb kept only the in-frame ones, dropping some. The sample consists of some 120,000 clones, roughly 70% of them appearing once. Material: peripheral blood. The origin of the receptors is a human donor with acute or convalescent COVID-19. The donor label of this sample is uncertain.

The chain has TRBV25-1 and TRBJ1-3; D unclear. The CDR3 totals 14 residues. Trimming removed 8 bases at V and 0 bases at J, with 11 bases between. Germline V CDR1 and CDR2: MGHDK, SYGVNS. CDR3 sequence (DNA): TGTGCCAGCTCTCTTTCCGGCTCTGGAAACACCATATATTTT. Its translation: CASSLSGSGNTIYF.

This clone was detected a few times. The V gene is TRBV4-1, the J gene TRBJ2-3; the D is unclear. The CDR3 has 14 amino acids. Germline V gives CDR1 MGHRA, CDR2 YSYEKL. The V and J ends lost 0 bases and 7 bases respectively, with 11 bases between them. DNA for the CDR3: TGCGCCAGCAGCCAAGATCAGGCCCTAAATACGCAGTATTTT. It encodes CASSQDQALNTQYF.

The rearrangement links TRBV3-1 (or the pseudogene TRBV3-2) to TRBJ2-7, with 9 bases fitting TRBD1. Germline lookup yields CDR1 LGHDT and CDR2 YNNKEL (reference sequence). This CDR3 region has 18 residues. After removal of 0 bases from V and 6 bases from J, the junction contained 15 bases not matched to a gene. CDR3 loop: CASSQESRDRVEVGEQYV. CDR3 nucleotide sequence: TGTGCCAGCAGCCAAGAAAGCCGGGACAGGGTAGAAGTCGGCGAGCAGTACGTC.

The sample holds one count of this clone. This chain uses TRBV7-9 with TRBJ1-4; D is uncertain. The germline V gene has CDR1 SEHNR and CDR2 FQNEAQ (reference sequence). The ends were cut back, 2 bases at V and 0 bases at J, with 10 bases in the middle. This CDR3 has 16 residues. The chain's CDR3 is CASSLWSVATNEKLFF. The CDR3 DNA is TGTGCCAGCAGCTTATGGTCAGTTGCAACTAATGAAAAACTGTTTTTT.

The chain is built from TRBV7-9 and TRBJ1-4, with D perhaps TRBD1 (5 bases). Trimming left V 1 base short and J 4 bases short, with 10 bases between. This CDR3 contains 15 residues. CDR1 and CDR2 (germline): SEHNR, FQNEAQ (reference sequence). The CDR3 sequence: CASSLGQTFNEKLFF. DNA of the CDR3: TGTGCCAGCAGCTTAGGACAGACCTTTAATGAAAAACTGTTTTTT. Looking up the rest from reference TRBV7-9 and TRBJ1-4 gives the full variable domain: DTGVSQNPRHKITKRGQNVTFRCDPISEHNRLYWYRQTLGQGPEFLTYFQNEAQLEKSRLLSDRFSAERPKGSFSTLEIQRTEQGDSAMYLCASSLGQTFNEKLFFGSGTQLSVL.

There are a few counts of this clone. The chain carries TRBV7-8 and TRBJ1-5, with D hard to call. Trimming took 0 bases from V and 5 from J, leaving 5 bases between them. There are 13 residues in the CDR3. Germline loops: CDR1 SGHVS, CDR2 FQNEAQ. CDR3 in amino acids: CASSLAIDQPQHF. The CDR3 nucleotides read TGTGCCAGCAGCTTAGCGATAGATCAGCCCCAGCATTTT.

V is TRBV5-1 and J is TRBJ1-1, with 9 bases aligning to TRBD1. Trimming took 3 bases from V and 1 from J; bases not matched to a gene: 10. The CDR3 covers 17 residues. Germline values: CDR1 SGHRS, CDR2 YFSETQ. Written as DNA, the CDR3 is TGCGCCAGCAGCTCGGGACAGGGTGGTCCCCGGAACACTGAAGCTTTCTTT. Protein sequence: CASSSGQGGPRNTEAFF. Variable domain in full (rest from reference TRBV5-1 and TRBJ1-1): KAGVTQTPRYLIKTRGQQVTLSCSPISGHRSVSWYQQTPGQGLQFLFEYFSETQRNKGNFPGRFSGRQFSNSRSEMNVSTLELGDSALYLCASSSGQGGPRNTEAFFGQGTRLTVV.

The J gene is TRBJ2-4, the V gene TRBV7-2, with TRBD1 matching 7 bases. CDR1 and CDR2 from the germline V gene are SGHTA and FQGNSA. The CDR3 spans 14 residues. The V gene end was trimmed by 5 bases and the J gene end by 6 bases; junction bases not matched to a gene: 7. The CDR3 DNA follows: TGTGCCAGCAGCGCGCCGGGACAGACAAACATTCAGTACTTC. Its protein is CASSAPGQTNIQYF.

Only a few counts were recorded for this clone. The J gene is TRBJ2-3, the V gene TRBV5-6; 12 nucleotides line up with TRBD1. The junction had 7 bases not matched to a gene; V was cut back by 4 bases and J by 7 bases. In germline, CDR1 is SGHDT, CDR2 YYEEEE. This CDR3 has 15 amino acids. The CDR3 nucleotides are TGTGCCAGCAGCCGACCGGGACAGGGGGCATATACGCAGTATTTT. Its translation: CASSRPGQGAYTQYF.

This sequence joins TRBV19 and TRBJ1-2; D gene ambiguous. V dropped 9 bases and J dropped 4 bases, with 27 bases sitting between them. The V gene's germline CDR1 is LNHDA and CDR2 SQIVND (reference sequence). The CDR3 runs 17 residues. CDR3 bases: TGTGCCAGAACAACCCCTTCATTCAGGCGCCCATTCTATGGCTACACCTTC. Translation: CARTTPSFRRPFYGYTF.

The chain recombines TRBV14 with TRBJ1-1; D remains unclear. CDR3 length: 14 amino acids. V was shortened by 4 bases and J by 4 bases, with 13 bases between the two germline ends. Germline loops: CDR1 SGHDN, CDR2 FVKESK. DNA for the CDR3: TGTGCCAGCAGCCCCATGCGGGCGGGCACTGAAGCTTTCTTT. It codes for CASSPMRAGTEAFF.

This chain links TRBV5-1 with TRBJ2-7; 8 nucleotides agree with TRBD1. Germline V lookup: CDR1 SGHRS, CDR2 YFSETQ. After removal of 6 bases from V and 2 bases from J, the junction contained 7 bases not matched to a gene. CDR3 size: 14 residues. CDR3 DNA sequence: TGCGCCAGCACCCGAGGACAGGGCCCCTACGAGCAGTACTTC. This codes for CASTRGQGPYEQYF.

The J gene is TRBJ1-1, the V gene TRBV27; D remains unclear. Germline assignment: CDR1 MNHEY and CDR2 SMNVEV (reference sequence). The CDR3 contains 11 residues. The V gene lost 6 bases and the J gene lost 1 base, with 3 bases spanning the gap. As DNA, the CDR3 is TGTGCCAGCAGCAGGAACACTGAAGCTTTCTTT. Protein: CASSRNTEAFF.

The genes are TRBV6-6 and TRBJ2-2; 9 bases align to TRBD1. This CDR3 spans 14 amino acids. Germline CDR1 MNHNY, CDR2 SVGAGI (reference sequence). After removal of 7 bases from V and 3 bases from J, the junction contained 3 bases not matched to a gene. CDR3 DNA: TGTGCCAGCACGAGGACAGGGGACACCGGGGAGCTGTTTTTT. Residues: CASTRTGDTGELFF.

The V and J genes are TRBV28 and TRBJ2-7, with D possibly TRBD1 on 6 matching bases. The CDR3 runs to 14 residues. V dropped 5 bases and J dropped 4 bases, with 15 bases sitting between them. Germline CDR1 is MDHEN and CDR2 is SYDVKM. CDR3 region: CASSPKTGIYEQYV. The DNA of the CDR3 is TGTGCCAGCAGTCCGAAGACAGGAATTTACGAGCAGTACGTC.

The gene calls are TRBV28 and TRBJ1-2, with 11 bases lining up with TRBD1. Germline values: CDR1 MDHEN, CDR2 SYDVKM. V was clipped by 1 base and J by 6 bases; unmatched bases: 4. The CDR3 runs to 15 residues. DNA of the CDR3: TGTGCCAGCAGTTTATCCGGGACAGGGGGAAATGGCTACACCTTC. It is translated as CASSLSGTGGNGYTF.

The rearrangement links TRBV2 to TRBJ2-3, with 10 bases lining up with TRBD1. This CDR3 region has 17 residues. Trimming at V came to 0 bases and at J to 3 bases, leaving 6 bases not matched to a gene. CDR1 and CDR2 (germline): SNHLY, FYNNEI. CDR3 amino acids: CASSEAWWGQGTDTQYF. DNA of the CDR3: TGTGCCAGCAGTGAAGCCTGGTGGGGACAGGGGACAGATACGCAGTATTTT. Drawing the rest from reference TRBV2 and TRBJ2-3, the complete variable domain is EPEVTQTPSHQVTQMGQEVILRCVPISNHLYFYWYRQILGQKVEFLVSFYNNEISEKSEIFDDQFSVERPDGSNFTLKIRSTKLEDSAMYFCASSEAWWGQGTDTQYFGPGTRLTVL.

The chain combines TRBV27 with TRBJ1-5, with D unresolved. With 2 bases removed from V and 4 bases from J, the gap between germline ends came to 6 bases. The CDR3 is made up of 13 amino acids. Germline CDR1 MNHEY, CDR2 SMNVEV (reference sequence). The CDR3 DNA reads as TGTGCCAGCAGTTTAAGCGGAAATCAGCCCCAGCATTTT. Its translation is CASSLSGNQPQHF.

This clone has just a few counts. The chain couples TRBV19 to TRBJ1-2, with D unresolved. Germline V gene data show CDR1 as LNHDA and CDR2 as SQIVND (reference sequence). Trimming shortened V by 3 bases and J by 5 bases, and 16 bases separated the two germline ends. The CDR3 has 15 amino acids. The CDR3 protein is CASSIGVSQLYGYTF. The CDR3 bases are TGTGCCAGTAGTATCGGAGTATCGCAGTTATATGGCTACACCTTC.

The V call is TRBV6-5, the J call TRBJ1-1; D ambiguous. Trimming removed 8 bases at V and 4 bases at J, with 20 bases between. The CDR3 length is 15 residues. CDR1 and CDR2 (germline): MNHEY, SVGAGI. The CDR3 is CASGYGTQAFTEAFF. The CDR3 region has the DNA TGTGCCAGCGGATATGGTACCCAGGCGTTCACTGAAGCTTTCTTT.

V is TRBV11-2 and J is TRBJ1-4; no clear D gene. The germline CDR1 and CDR2 sequences are SGHAT and FQNNGV. The V end lost 5 bases, the J end lost 3 bases, and 13 bases lay between the germline ends. CDR3 length: 15 residues. The CDR3 reads CASSEVSRANEKLFF. DNA for the CDR3: TGTGCCAGCAGCGAAGTATCGAGAGCTAATGAAAAACTGTTTTTT.

The V call is TRBV7-2, the J call TRBJ2-3; D is perhaps TRBD2 (7 bases). The CDR3 totals 14 residues. Trimming left V 6 bases short and J 5 bases short, with 15 bases between. The germline gives CDR1 SGHTA, CDR2 FQGNSA. The DNA for the CDR3 is TGTGCCAGCAGTTGGGGGGGGGCCATAGATACGCAGTATTTT. As protein: CASSWGGAIDTQYF.

A single count supports this clone. The chain has TRBV30 and TRBJ2-1; D is unresolved. Trimming removed 3 bases at V and 2 bases at J, with 11 bases between. This CDR3 is built from 14 residues. CDR1 and CDR2 (germline): GTSNPN, SVGIG (reference sequence). CDR3 nucleotides: TGTGCCTGGAGCGGTCGTTCCCCCTACAATGAGCAGTTCTTC. Residues: CAWSGRSPYNEQFF.

The V and J genes are TRBV7-3 and TRBJ2-5; D possibly corresponds to TRBD1 (6 bases). The CDR3 runs to 13 residues. V was clipped by 2 bases and J by 5 bases, with 9 bases between them. Germline values: CDR1 SGHTA, CDR2 FQGTGA. The CDR3 loop reads CASSLGGGETQYF. CDR3 coding DNA: TGTGCCAGCAGCTTAGGGGGCGGTGAGACCCAGTACTTC.

This sequence joins TRBV7-3 and TRBJ2-3; 8 bases align to TRBD2. V gave up 5 bases and J gave up 1 base; unmatched junction bases: 5. Germline CDR1 and CDR2: SGHTA and FQGTGA. The CDR3 covers 15 residues. CDR3 residues: CASSLHSGGTDTQYF. The CDR3 DNA reads TGTGCCAGCAGCCTACATAGCGGGGGCACAGATACGCAGTATTTT.